The following is a T cell receptor (beta chain) sequence with its context. Its cognate antigen is unknown. This entry is derived from a study of CD8+CD57+ T cells in acquired aplastic anemia. Study-level information: DNA per sorted CD4+ or CD8+ sample ranged about 0.17 to 30 ug, averaging approximately 3.3 ug. In CD4+ cells, healthy donors produced an average of about 11 million reads. Regarding the study as a whole: The same twenty-nine CD8+ CDR3 sequences occurred in patients and in controls. Statistical testing detected no significant gap in CD8+ Simpson's diversity between patients and controls.

According to the study, genomic DNA was the template for TCR beta VDJ and CDR3 profiling. TCRdb re-analysed the reads in MiXCR, keeping a single row per CDR3 protein. Seen here are 100,000 to 150,000 distinct CDR3 sequences, 41% observed once, and the top ten hold under 9%. Germline V gene data show CDR1 as LNHDA and CDR2 as SQIVND (reference sequence). With 8 bases removed from V and 6 bases from J, the gap between germline ends came to 11 bases. This CDR3 is 13 amino acids long. The source is a human donor in good health, serving as a control. The V gene is TRBV19, the J gene TRBJ1-6; TRBD1 is a possible D gene (5 bases). Sequenced sample: sorted CD4+, CD8+, or CD8+CD57+ T cells (not recorded which) from PBMCs. CDR3 amino acids: CASADSVNSPLHF. In nucleotides, the CDR3 is TGTGCCAGTGCCGACAGTGTTAATTCACCCCTCCACTTT.